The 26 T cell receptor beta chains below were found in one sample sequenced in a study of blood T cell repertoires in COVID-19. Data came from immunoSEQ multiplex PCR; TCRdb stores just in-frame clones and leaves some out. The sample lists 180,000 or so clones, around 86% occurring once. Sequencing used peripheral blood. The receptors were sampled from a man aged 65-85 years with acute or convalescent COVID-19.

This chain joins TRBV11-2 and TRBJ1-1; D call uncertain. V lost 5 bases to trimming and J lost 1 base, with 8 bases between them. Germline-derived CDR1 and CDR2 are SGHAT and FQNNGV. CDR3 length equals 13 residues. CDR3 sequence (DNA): TGTGCCAGCAGCCGTATAGAGAACACTGAAGCTTTCTTT. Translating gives CASSRIENTEAFF.

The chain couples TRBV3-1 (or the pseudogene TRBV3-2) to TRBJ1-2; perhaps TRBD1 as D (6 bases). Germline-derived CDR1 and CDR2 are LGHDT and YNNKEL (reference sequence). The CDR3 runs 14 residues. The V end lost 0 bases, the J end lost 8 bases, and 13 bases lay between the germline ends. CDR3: CASSQDFGGRGYTF. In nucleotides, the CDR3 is TGTGCCAGCAGCCAAGATTTCGGGGGGCGCGGCTACACCTTC.

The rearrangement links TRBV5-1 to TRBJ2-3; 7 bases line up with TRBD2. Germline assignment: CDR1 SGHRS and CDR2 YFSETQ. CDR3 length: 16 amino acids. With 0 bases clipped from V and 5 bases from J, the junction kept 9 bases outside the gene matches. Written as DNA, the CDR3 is TGCGCCAGCAGCTTGGTAGCCGCGGGAGCGCTAGATACGCAGTATTTT. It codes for CASSLVAAGALDTQYF.

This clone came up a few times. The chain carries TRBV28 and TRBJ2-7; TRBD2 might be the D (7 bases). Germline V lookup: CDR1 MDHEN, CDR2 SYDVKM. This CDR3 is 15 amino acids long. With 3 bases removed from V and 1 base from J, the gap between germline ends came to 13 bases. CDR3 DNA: TGTGCCAGCAGTTTGAGGGGGACTACTTCCTACGAGCAGTACTTC. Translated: CASSLRGTTSYEQYF.

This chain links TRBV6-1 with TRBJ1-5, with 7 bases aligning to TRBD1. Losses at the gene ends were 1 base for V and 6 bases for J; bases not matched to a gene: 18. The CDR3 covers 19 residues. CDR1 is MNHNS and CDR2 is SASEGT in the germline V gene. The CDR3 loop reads CASSEGKGGTARHSQPQHF. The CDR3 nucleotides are TGTGCCAGCAGTGAAGGGAAAGGAGGGACAGCGAGGCATAGTCAGCCCCAGCATTTT.

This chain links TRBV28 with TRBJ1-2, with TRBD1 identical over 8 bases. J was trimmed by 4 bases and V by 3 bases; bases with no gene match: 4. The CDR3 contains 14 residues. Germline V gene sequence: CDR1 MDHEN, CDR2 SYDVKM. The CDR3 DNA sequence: TGTGCCAGCAGTTTTTCTGGACAGGGCTATGGCTACACCTTC. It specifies CASSFSGQGYGYTF.

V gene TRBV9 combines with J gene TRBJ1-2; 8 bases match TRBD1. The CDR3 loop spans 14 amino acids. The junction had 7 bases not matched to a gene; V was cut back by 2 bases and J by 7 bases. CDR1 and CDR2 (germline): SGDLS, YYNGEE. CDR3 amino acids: CASSVGQGKRGYTF. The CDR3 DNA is TGTGCCAGCAGCGTCGGACAGGGAAAGCGTGGCTACACCTTC. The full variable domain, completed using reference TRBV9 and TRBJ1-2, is DSGVTQTPKHLITATGQRVTLRCSPRSGDLSVYWYQQSLDQGLQFLIQYYNGEERAKGNILERFSAQQFPDLHSELNLSSLELGDSALYFCASSVGQGKRGYTFGSGTRLTVV.

The CDR3 DNA reads as TGTGCCAGCAGTGACGGGACTAGCGGAATCTCTGGGGCCAACGTCCTGACTTTC. Its translation is CASSDGTSGISGANVLTF. This chain joins TRBV6-1 and TRBJ2-6, with 11 bases that match TRBD2. The germline V gene encodes CDR1 MNHNS and CDR2 SASEGT. With V trimmed by 3 bases and J by 0 bases, 4 bases remained unmatched. CDR3 length equals 18 residues.

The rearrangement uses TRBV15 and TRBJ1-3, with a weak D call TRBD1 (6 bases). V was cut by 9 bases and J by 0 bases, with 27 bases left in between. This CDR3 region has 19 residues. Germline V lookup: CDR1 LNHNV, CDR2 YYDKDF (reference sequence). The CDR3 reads CATSLILGAPTLSGNTIYF. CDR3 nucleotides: TGTGCCACTTCACTCATTCTGGGGGCGCCAACCCTCTCTGGAAACACCATATATTTT.

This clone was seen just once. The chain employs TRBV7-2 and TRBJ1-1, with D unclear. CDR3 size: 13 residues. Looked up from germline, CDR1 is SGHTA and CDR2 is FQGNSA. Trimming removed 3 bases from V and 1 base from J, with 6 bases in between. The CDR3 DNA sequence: TGTGCCAGCAGCTTGAGGCAGAACACTGAAGCTTTCTTT. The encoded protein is CASSLRQNTEAFF. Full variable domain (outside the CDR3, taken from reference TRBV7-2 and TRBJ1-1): GAGVSQSPSNKVTEKGKDVELRCDPISGHTALYWYRQSLGQGLEFLIYFQGNSAPDKSGLPSDRFSAERTGGSVSTLTIQRTQQEDSAVYLCASSLRQNTEAFFGQGTRLTVV.

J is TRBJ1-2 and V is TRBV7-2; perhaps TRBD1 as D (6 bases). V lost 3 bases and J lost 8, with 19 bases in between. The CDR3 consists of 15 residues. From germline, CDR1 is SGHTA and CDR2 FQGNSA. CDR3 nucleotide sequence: TGTGCCAGCAGCTTGATGGGAAACAGGGTATCCGGCTACACCTTC. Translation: CASSLMGNRVSGYTF.

The CDR3 nucleotides read TGCGCCAGCAGCTTGGAAGGGGATGGTTACAATGAGCAGTTCTTC. Amino acids: CASSLEGDGYNEQFF. This sequence joins TRBV5-1 and TRBJ2-1; tentative D call: TRBD1 (5 bases). Germline V gene sequence: CDR1 SGHRS, CDR2 YFSETQ. V lost 0 bases to trimming and J lost 4 bases, with 11 bases between them. The CDR3 contains 15 residues.

Here the CDR3 reads CAHRVVGGNTIYF. CDR3 nucleotide sequence: TGTGCCCACCGGGTTGTTGGAGGAAACACCATATATTTT. The chain recombines TRBV28 with TRBJ1-3; D unresolved. V was cut by 11 bases and J by 4 bases, with 15 bases left in between. Germline loops: CDR1 MDHEN, CDR2 SYDVKM. This CDR3 has 13 residues. Filled out from reference TRBV28 and TRBJ1-3, the complete variable domain reads DVKVTQSSRYLVKRTGEKVFLECVQDMDHENMFWYRQDPGLGLRLIYFSYDVKMKEKGDIPEGYSVSREKKERFSLILESASTNQTSMYLCAHRVVGGNTIYFGEGSWLTVV.

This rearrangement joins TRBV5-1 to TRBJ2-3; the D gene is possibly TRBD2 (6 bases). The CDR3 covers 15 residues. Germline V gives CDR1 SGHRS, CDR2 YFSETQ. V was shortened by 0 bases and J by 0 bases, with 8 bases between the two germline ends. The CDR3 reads CASSLAGDSTDTQYF. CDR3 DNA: TGCGCCAGCAGCTTGGCGGGGGATAGCACAGATACGCAGTATTTT.

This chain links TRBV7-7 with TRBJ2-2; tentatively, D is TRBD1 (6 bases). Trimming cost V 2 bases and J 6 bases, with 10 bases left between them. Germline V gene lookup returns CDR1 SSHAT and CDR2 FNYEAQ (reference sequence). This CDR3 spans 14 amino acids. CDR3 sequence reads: CASSLQGLSGELFF. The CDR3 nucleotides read TGTGCCAGCAGCTTACAGGGGCTATCCGGGGAGCTGTTTTTT.

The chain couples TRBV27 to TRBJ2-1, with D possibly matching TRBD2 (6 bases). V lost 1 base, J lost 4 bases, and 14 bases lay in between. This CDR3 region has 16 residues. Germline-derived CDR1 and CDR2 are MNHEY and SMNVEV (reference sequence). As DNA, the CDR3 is TGTGCCAGCAGTTTATACCCTCTGGAGGGGTACAATGAGCAGTTCTTC. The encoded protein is CASSLYPLEGYNEQFF.

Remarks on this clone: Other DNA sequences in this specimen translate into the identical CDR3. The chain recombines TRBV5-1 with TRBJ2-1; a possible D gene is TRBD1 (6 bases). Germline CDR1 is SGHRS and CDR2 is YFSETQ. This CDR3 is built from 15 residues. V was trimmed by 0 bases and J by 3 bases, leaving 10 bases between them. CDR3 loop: CASSLAQGSYNEQFF. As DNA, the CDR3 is TGCGCCAGCAGCTTGGCACAGGGAAGCTACAATGAGCAGTTCTTC.

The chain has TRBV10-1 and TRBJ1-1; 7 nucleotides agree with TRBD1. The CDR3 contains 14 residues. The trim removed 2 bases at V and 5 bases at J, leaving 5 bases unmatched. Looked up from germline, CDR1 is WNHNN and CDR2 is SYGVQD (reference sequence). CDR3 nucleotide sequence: TGCGCCAGCAGTGAGGGCAGGGGGAGAACTGAAGCTTTCTTT. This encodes CASSEGRGRTEAFF.

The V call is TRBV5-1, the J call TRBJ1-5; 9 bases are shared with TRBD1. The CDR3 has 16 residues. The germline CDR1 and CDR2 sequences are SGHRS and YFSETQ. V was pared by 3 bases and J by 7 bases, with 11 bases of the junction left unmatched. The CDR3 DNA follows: TGCGCCAGCAGCTCCACACCACAGGGGGCAGGACAGCCCCAGCATTTT. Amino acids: CASSSTPQGAGQPQHF.

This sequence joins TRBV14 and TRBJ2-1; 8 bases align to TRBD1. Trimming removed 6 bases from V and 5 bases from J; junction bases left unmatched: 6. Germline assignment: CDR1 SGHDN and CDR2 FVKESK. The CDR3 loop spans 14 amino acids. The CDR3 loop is CASSRTGLDNEQFF. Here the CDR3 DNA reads TGTGCCAGCAGTAGGACAGGGCTAGACAATGAGCAGTTCTTC.

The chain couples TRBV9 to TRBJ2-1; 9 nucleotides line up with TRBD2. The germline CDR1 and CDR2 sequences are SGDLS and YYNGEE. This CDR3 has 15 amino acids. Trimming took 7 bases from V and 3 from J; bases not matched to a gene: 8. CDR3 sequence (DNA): TGTGCCAGCGCCGTAGCGGGAGACTTCTACAATGAGCAGTTCTTC. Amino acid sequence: CASAVAGDFYNEQFF.

CDR3: CASSIGRGGGAETQYF. The CDR3 nucleotides read TGTGCCAGTAGTATAGGGCGAGGAGGGGGCGCCGAGACCCAGTACTTC. The chain employs TRBV19 and TRBJ2-5; D perhaps matches TRBD1 (7 bases). CDR1 and CDR2 (germline): LNHDA, SQIVND (reference sequence). Deletions cut 1 base from V and 5 bases from J, with 17 bases between. The CDR3 length is 16 residues.

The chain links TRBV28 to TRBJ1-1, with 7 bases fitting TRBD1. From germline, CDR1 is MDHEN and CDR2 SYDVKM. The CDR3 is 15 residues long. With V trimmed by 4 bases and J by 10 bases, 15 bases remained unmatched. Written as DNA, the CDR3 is TGTGCCAGCAGTTCGCCGGGACAGCTCCCTGGGGGAGCTTTCTTT. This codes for CASSSPGQLPGGAFF.

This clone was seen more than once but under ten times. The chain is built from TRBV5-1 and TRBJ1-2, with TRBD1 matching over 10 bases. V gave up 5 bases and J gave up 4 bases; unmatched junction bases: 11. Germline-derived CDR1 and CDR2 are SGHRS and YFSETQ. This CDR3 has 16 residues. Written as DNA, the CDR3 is TGCGCCAGCAGACGGGACAGGGGCTTTTCGGCCTATGGCTACACCTTC. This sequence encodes CASRRDRGFSAYGYTF.

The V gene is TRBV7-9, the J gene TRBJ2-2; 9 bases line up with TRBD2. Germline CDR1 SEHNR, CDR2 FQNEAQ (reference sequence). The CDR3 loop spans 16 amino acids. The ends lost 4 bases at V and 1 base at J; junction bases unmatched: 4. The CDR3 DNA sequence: TGTGCCAGCAGCTCCCCTAGCGGGATGAACACCGGGGAGCTGTTTTTT. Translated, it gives CASSSPSGMNTGELFF. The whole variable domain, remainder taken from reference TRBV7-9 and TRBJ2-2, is DTGVSQNPRHKITKRGQNVTFRCDPISEHNRLYWYRQTLGQGPEFLTYFQNEAQLEKSRLLSDRFSAERPKGSFSTLEIQRTEQGDSAMYLCASSSPSGMNTGELFFGEGSRLTVL.

The CDR3 sequence is CATSDPALKGDMGTQYF. The CDR3 DNA sequence: TGTGCCACCAGTGATCCTGCCCTTAAGGGGGACATGGGTACGCAGTATTTT. The chain couples TRBV24-1 to TRBJ2-3; D possibly corresponds to TRBD1 (6 bases). V lost 3 bases, J lost 8 bases, and 23 bases lay in between. CDR3 length: 17 amino acids. Germline values: CDR1 KGHDR, CDR2 SFDVKD.